The following is a T cell receptor (beta chain) sequence with its context. As yet, its antigen is unknown. Repertoires were generated with immunoSEQ multiplex PCR, while TCRdb's copy carries only in-frame clones and drops some. The sample consists of tens of thousands of clones, 60% to 80% of them appearing once. Investigators separated out CD4+ T cells once around nine days of culture had passed. Testing of the vaccine recipients showed negative nucleocapsid antibodies and no prior SARS-CoV-2 infection. CDR1 is SGHKS, CDR2 YYEKEE, per germline (reference sequence). CDR3 length: 17 residues. Trimming at V came to 4 bases and at J to 0 bases, leaving 5 bases not matched to a gene. The sample originates from a study of vaccination effects on CD4 cells after COVID-19. Study-wide context: Before any sequencing was done, the ViraFEST assay used viral peptide pools to expand antigen-specific CD4+ T cells. Each participant received a vaccine that was either BNT162b2 or mRNA-1273, given as two doses. A few million PBMC were seeded per well and grown in the presence of about 9 IU/ml IL-2 and about 10 ug/ml peptides.

The chain has TRBV5-5 and TRBJ2-2; 11 bases agree with TRBD2. The TCR comes from a human donor who received a COVID-19 vaccine. Sample: CD4+ T cells from PBMCs cultured without peptide, taken before COVID-19 vaccination. The chain's CDR3 is CASSNLAGGPNTGELFF. In DNA form, the CDR3 reads TGTGCCAGCAGCAATCTAGCGGGAGGACCGAACACCGGGGAGCTGTTTTTT.